The next 5 T cell receptor beta chains were all read from a single sample in a study of control samples from healthy donors and cancer patients. Data came from immunoSEQ multiplex PCR; TCRdb stores just in-frame clones and leaves some out. The sample has more than 95,000 clones, 80% to 90% seen once; the top ten hold around 1.1%. The material sequenced was PBMCs. These receptors all come from a woman aged 45-59 years with colorectal cancer.

This sequence joins TRBV5-1 and TRBJ2-5; a possible D gene is TRBD2 (6 bases). CDR3 length equals 15 residues. V gave up 0 bases and J gave up 5 bases, with 14 bases separating them. Germline CDR1 reads SGHRS; CDR2 reads YFSETQ. CDR3 DNA: TGCGCCAGCAGCTTGGAATTAGCGGCGATGGAGACCCAGTACTTC. It yields the protein CASSLELAAMETQYF.

The chain carries TRBV6-5 and TRBJ2-7, with D maybe TRBD1 (6 bases). CDR1 and CDR2 (germline): MNHEY, SVGAGI. The CDR3 has 11 amino acids. The V and J ends lost 6 bases and 4 bases respectively, with 7 bases between them. The CDR3 nucleotides read TGTGCCAGCAGGGGGGCATACGAGCAGTACTTC. Its translation is CASRGAYEQYF.

The chain carries TRBV5-5 and TRBJ2-4, with D possibly TRBD2 on 6 matching bases. The CDR3 totals 14 residues. Trimming left V 0 bases short and J 8 bases short, with 12 bases between. Germline CDR1 and CDR2: SGHKS and YYEKEE (reference sequence). CDR3 DNA sequence: TGTGCCAGCAGCTTGGAGGGGCGCGGGGACATTCAGTACTTC. This sequence encodes CASSLEGRGDIQYF.

The chain uses TRBV9 and TRBJ2-2; TRBD1 agrees at 8 bases. CDR1 SGDLS and CDR2 YYNGEE come from the germline V gene. The V gene end was trimmed by 6 bases and the J gene end by 8 bases; junction bases not matched to a gene: 12. There are 15 residues in the CDR3. The CDR3 here is CASTVGRRGLGELFF. CDR3 DNA sequence: TGTGCCAGCACGGTTGGCCGCAGGGGGCTAGGGGAGCTGTTTTTT.

CDR3 residues: CASSPPRDLNTEAFF. The DNA of the CDR3 is TGTGCCAGCAGCCCTCCAAGGGACCTGAACACTGAAGCTTTCTTT. V gene TRBV7-6 combines with J gene TRBJ1-1, with D tentatively TRBD1 (5 bases). The V gene lost 5 bases and the J gene lost 0 bases, with 13 bases spanning the gap. The CDR3 has 15 amino acids. CDR1 SGHVS and CDR2 FNYEAQ come from the germline V gene.